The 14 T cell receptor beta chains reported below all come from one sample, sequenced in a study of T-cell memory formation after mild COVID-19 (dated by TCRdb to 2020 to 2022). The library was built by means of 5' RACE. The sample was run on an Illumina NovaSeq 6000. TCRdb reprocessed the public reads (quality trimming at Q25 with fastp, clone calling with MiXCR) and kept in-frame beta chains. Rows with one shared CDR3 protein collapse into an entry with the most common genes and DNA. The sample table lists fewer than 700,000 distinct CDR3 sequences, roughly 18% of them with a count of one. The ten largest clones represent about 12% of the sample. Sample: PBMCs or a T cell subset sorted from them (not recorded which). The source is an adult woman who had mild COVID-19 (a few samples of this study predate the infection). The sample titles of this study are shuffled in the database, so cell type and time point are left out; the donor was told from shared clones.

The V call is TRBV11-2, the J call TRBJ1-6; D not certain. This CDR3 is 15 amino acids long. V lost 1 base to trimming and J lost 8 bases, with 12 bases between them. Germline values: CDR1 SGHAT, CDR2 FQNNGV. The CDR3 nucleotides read TGTGCCAGCAGCTTAGGACGGCCTACCCATTCACCCCTCCACTTT. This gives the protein CASSLGRPTHSPLHF.

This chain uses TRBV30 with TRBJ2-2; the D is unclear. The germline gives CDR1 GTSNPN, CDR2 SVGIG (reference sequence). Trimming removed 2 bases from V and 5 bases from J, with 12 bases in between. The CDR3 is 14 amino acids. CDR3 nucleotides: TGTGCCTGGAGTCCGGATCTCCCGACCGGGGAGCTGTTTTTT. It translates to CAWSPDLPTGELFF.

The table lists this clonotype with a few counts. As DNA, the CDR3 is TGTGCCAGCAGCCTACAAATAGGGACAGGCTACAATGAGCAGTTCTTC. Translating it yields CASSLQIGTGYNEQFF. The rearrangement uses TRBV5-4 and TRBJ2-1; 8 positions match TRBD1. Germline loops: CDR1 SGHNT, CDR2 YYREEE (reference sequence). Trimming removed 4 bases from V and 3 bases from J; junction bases left unmatched: 9. There are 16 residues in the CDR3.

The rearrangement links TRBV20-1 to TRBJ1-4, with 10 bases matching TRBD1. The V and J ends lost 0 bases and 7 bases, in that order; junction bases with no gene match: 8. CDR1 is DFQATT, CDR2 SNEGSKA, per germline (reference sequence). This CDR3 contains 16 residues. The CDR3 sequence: CSARDPQWDRGEKLFF. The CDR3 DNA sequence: TGCAGTGCTAGAGATCCTCAATGGGACAGGGGTGAAAAACTGTTTTTT.

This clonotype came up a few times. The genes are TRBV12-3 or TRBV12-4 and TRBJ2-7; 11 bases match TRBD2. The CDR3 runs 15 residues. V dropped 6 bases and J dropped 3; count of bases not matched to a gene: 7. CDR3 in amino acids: CASRTQTSGVYEQYF. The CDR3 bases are TGTGCCAGCAGGACCCAGACTAGCGGGGTCTACGAGCAGTACTTC.

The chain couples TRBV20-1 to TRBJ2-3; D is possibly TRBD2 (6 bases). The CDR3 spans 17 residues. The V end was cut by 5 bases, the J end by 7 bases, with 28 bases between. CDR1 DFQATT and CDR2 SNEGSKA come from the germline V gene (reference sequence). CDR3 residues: CSAGFFGLAAHINTQYF. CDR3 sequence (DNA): TGCAGTGCTGGATTCTTCGGCTTAGCGGCCCACATAAATACGCAGTATTTT.

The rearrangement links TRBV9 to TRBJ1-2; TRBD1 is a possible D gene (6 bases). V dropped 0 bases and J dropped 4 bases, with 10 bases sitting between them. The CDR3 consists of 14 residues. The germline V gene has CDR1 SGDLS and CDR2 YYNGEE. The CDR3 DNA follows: TGTGCCAGCAGCGTAGAGGGGGGTCGCTATGGCTACACCTTC. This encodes CASSVEGGRYGYTF.

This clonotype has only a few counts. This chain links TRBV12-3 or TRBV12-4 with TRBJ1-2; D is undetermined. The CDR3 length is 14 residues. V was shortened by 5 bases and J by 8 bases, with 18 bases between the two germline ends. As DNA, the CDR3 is TGTGCCAGCAGTACCCCGACGGGTATAGGCGGCTACACCTTC. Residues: CASSTPTGIGGYTF.

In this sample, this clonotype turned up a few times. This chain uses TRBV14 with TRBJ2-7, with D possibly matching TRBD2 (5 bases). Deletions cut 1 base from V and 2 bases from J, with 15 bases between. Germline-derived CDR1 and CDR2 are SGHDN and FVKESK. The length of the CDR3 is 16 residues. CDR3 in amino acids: CASSQGLLAGPYEQYF. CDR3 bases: TGTGCCAGCAGCCAAGGATTGCTAGCCGGTCCCTACGAGCAGTACTTC.

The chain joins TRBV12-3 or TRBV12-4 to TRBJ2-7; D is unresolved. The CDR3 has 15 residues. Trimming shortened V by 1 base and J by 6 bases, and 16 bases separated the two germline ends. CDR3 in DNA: TGTGCCAGCAGTTTAGGTTGGGTGTCGGCTGCCGAGCAGTACTTC. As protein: CASSLGWVSAAEQYF.

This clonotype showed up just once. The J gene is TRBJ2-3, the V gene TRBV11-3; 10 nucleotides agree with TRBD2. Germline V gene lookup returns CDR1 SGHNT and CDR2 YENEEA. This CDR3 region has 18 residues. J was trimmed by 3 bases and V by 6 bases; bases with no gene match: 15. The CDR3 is CASRQSRTSGGDTDTQYF. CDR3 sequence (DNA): TGTGCCAGCAGACAATCGAGGACTAGCGGAGGAGATACAGATACGCAGTATTTT.

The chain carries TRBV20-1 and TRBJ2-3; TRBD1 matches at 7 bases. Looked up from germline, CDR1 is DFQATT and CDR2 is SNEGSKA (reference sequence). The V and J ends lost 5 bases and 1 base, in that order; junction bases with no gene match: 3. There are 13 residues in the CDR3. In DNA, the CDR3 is TGCAGTGCTTTTGACAGGGGCACAGATACGCAGTATTTT. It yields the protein CSAFDRGTDTQYF.

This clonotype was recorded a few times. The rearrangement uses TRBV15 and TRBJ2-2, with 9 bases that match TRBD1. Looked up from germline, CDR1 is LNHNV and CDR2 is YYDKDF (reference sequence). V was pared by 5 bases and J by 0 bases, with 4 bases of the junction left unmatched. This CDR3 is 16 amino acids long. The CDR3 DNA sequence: TGTGCCACCAGCGACCGGGACAGGGCGAACACCGGGGAGCTGTTTTTT. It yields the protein CATSDRDRANTGELFF.

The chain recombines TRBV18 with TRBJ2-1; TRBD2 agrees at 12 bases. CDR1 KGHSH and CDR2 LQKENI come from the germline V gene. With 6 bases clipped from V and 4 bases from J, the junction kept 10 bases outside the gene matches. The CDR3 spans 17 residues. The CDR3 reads CASSQLWLAGGYNEQFF. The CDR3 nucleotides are TGTGCCAGCTCTCAACTATGGCTAGCGGGAGGGTACAATGAGCAGTTCTTC. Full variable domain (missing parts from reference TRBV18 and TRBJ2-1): NAGVMQNPRHLVRRRGQEARLRCSPMKGHSHVYWYRQLPEEGLKFMVYLQKENIIDESGMPKERFSAEFPKEGPSILRIQQVVRGDSAAYFCASSQLWLAGGYNEQFFGPGTRLTVL.